The entry below gives a single T cell receptor (beta chain) sequence along with its context. This record comes from a study of blood T cell repertoires in COVID-19. Study-level background: Material from acute and convalescent COVID-19 was sourced from the United States, Italy and Spain. In each case, the material was cDNA or gDNA derived from T cells, B-cell-depleted T cells, or PBMCs.

Profiled with immunoSEQ multiplex PCR; TCRdb holds only in-frame clones, not every one. The sample yields tens of thousands of clones, roughly nine tenths seen once. Unmatched junction bases numbered 12, after V lost 3 bases and J lost 6 bases. From germline, CDR1 is SGHRS and CDR2 YFSETQ. The CDR3 spans 16 residues. This chain connects TRBV5-1 to TRBJ2-7; 10 bases are a match to TRBD2. Sequencing was performed on peripheral blood. This receptor was identified in a man aged 50 to 59 with active COVID-19. The CDR3 DNA sequence: TGCGCCAGCAGCTCGGATGCCGGGACTAGCGAAACCGAGCAGTACTTC. Its protein product is CASSSDAGTSETEQYF.